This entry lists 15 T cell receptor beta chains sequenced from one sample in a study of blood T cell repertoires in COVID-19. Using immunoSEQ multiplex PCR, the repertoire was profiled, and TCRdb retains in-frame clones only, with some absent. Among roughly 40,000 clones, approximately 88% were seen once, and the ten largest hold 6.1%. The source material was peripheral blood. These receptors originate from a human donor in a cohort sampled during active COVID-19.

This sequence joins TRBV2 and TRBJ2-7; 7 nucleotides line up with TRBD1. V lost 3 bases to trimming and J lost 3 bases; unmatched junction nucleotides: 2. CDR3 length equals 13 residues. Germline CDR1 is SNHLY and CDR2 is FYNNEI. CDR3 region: CASSDYRGYEQYF. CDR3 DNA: TGTGCCAGCAGTGACTACAGGGGCTACGAGCAGTACTTC.

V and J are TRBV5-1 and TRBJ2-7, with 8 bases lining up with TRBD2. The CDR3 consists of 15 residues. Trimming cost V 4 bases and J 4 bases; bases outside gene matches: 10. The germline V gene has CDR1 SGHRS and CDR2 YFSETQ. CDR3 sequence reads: CASSITSGSFYEQYF. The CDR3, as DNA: TGCGCCAGCAGCATTACCAGCGGGAGCTTTTACGAGCAGTACTTC.

The CDR3, as DNA: TGCAGCGTTTCTAAGGGGGCCAACTATGGCTACACCTTC. Its protein is CSVSKGANYGYTF. V gene TRBV29-1 combines with J gene TRBJ1-2; 7 nucleotides agree with TRBD1. V gave up 5 bases and J gave up 2 bases; unmatched junction bases: 5. The CDR3 has 13 amino acids. Germline-derived CDR1 and CDR2 are SQVTM and ANQGSEA.

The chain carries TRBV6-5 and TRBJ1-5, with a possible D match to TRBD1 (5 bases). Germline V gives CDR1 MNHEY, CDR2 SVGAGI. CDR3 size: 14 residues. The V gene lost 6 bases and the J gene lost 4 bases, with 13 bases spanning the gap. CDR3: CASRDQGLNQPQHF. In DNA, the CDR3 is TGTGCCAGCAGGGATCAGGGTCTAAATCAGCCCCAGCATTTT.

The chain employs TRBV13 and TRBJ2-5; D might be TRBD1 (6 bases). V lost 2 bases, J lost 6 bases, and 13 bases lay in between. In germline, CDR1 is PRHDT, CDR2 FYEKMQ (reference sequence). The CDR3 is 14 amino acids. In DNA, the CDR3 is TGTGCCAGCAGCTTAAGAGGGGGTAAGCAGACCCAGTACTTC. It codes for CASSLRGGKQTQYF.

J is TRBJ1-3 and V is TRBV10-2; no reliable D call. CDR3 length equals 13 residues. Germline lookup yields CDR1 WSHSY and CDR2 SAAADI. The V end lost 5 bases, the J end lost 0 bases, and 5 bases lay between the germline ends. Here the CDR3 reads CASSTYSGNTIYF. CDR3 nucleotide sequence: TGCGCCAGCAGTACATACTCTGGAAACACCATATATTTT.

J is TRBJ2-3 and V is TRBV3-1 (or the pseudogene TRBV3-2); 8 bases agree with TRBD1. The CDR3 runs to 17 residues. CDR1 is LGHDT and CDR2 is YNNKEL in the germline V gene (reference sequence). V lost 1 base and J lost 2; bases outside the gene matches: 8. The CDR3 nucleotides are TGTGCCAGCAGCCAAGTGAAGTGGGGACAGGCCACAGATACGCAGTATTTT. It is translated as CASSQVKWGQATDTQYF.

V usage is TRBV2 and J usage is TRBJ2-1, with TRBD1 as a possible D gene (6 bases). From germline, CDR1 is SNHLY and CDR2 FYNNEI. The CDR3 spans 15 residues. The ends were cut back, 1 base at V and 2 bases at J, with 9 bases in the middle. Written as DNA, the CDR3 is TGTGCCAGCAGTGAAGGGCGGACAGCCTACAATGAGCAGTTCTTC. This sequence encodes CASSEGRTAYNEQFF. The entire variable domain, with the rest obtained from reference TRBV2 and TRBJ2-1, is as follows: EPEVTQTPSHQVTQMGQEVILRCVPISNHLYFYWYRQILGQKVEFLVSFYNNEISEKSEIFDDQFSVERPDGSNFTLKIRSTKLEDSAMYFCASSEGRTAYNEQFFGPGTRLTVL.

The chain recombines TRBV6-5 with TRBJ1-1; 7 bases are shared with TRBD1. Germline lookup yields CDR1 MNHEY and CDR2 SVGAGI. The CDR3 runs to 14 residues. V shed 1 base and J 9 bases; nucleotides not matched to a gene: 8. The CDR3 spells CASSYLQGSGKAFF. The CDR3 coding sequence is TGTGCCAGCAGTTACTTACAGGGGAGTGGTAAAGCTTTCTTT.

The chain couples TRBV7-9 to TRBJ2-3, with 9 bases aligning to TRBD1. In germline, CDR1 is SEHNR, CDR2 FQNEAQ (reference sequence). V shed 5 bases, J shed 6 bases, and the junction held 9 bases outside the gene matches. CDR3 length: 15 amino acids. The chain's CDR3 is CASSGTDRGGDTQYF. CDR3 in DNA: TGTGCCAGCAGCGGAACGGACAGGGGTGGGGATACGCAGTATTTT.

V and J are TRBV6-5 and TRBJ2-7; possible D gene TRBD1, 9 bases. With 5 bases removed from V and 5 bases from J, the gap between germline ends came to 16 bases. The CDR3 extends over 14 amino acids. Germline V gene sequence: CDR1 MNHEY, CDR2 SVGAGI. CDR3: CASSKRGTGNEQYF. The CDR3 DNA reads TGTGCCAGCAGTAAGCGGGGGACAGGGAACGAGCAGTACTTC.

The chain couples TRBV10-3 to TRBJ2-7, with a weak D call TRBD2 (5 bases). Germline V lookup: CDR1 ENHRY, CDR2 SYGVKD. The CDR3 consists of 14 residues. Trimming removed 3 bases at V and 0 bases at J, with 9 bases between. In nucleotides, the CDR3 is TGTGCCATCAGTGATGGCCGGGACTCCTACGAGCAGTACTTC. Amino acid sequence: CAISDGRDSYEQYF.

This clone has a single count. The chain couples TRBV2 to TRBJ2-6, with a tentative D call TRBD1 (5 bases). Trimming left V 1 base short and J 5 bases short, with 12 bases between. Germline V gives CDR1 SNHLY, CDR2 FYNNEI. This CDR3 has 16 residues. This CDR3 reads CASSEETPGWANVLTF. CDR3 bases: TGTGCCAGCAGTGAAGAGACCCCAGGGTGGGCCAACGTCCTGACTTTC.

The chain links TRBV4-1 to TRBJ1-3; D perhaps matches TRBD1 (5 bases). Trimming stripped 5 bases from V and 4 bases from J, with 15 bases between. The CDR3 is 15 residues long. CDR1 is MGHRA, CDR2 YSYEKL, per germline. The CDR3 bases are TGCGCCAGCAGCGCGCTGGGGGGAGGAGGAAACACCATATATTTT. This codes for CASSALGGGGNTIYF.

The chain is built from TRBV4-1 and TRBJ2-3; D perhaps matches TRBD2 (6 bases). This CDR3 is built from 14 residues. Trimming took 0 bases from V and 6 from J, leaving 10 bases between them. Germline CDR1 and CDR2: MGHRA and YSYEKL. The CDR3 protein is CASSQDGLPDTQYF. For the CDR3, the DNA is TGCGCCAGCAGCCAAGACGGACTACCGGATACGCAGTATTTT.